This is a list of T cell receptor beta chains from one sample in a study of human T cells and chemical hapten exposure. TCRdb analysed the RACE reads with MiXCR anew, one entry per CDR3 protein. In the table there are 85,000 to 95,000 distinct CDR3 sequences, approximately 8.2% of which are singletons. The sample comprised whole blood. Every receptor here comes from a female donor in good health. Some clones in this sample may be carry-over from other donors' samples. Both conserved end residues are part of each CDR3. The D gene is left open where the match is weak. A row's size may be missing; if present it is once, few, many or a size class.

d_call	v_call	j_call	clone_size	cdr3_nt	cdr3_aa
TRBD2	TRBV28	TRBJ2-3	.	TGTGCCAGCAGTCCCCCGGGACTAGCGGAGCCCCGAGATACGCAGTATTTT	CASSPPGLAEPRDTQYF
.	TRBV5-6	TRBJ2-7	.	TGTGCCAGCAGCATACACAGGTTTTCCGGCGAGCAGTACTTC	CASSIHRFSGEQYF
.	TRBV6-6	TRBJ2-3	few	TGTGCCAGCAGAGGCGGGAAGGTAGATACGCAGTATTTT	CASRGGKVDTQYF
.	TRBV7-8	TRBJ2-5	.	TGTGCCAGCAGCCCAGGAATGGGGCAAGAGACCCAGTACTTC	CASSPGMGQETQYF
.	TRBV6-1	TRBJ2-3	.	TGTGCCAGTGTACGCGGGCAGTTCGAGGGAGATACGCAGTATTTT	CASVRGQFEGDTQYF
.	TRBV14	TRBJ2-5	few	TGTGCCAGCAGCCACCCCGGCCGACGTCAGGAGGAGACCCAGTACTTC	CASSHPGRRQEETQYF
TRBD2	TRBV11-2	TRBJ2-3	many	TGTGCCAGCAGCTTAGTAGCGGGGATCACAGATACGCAGTATTTT	CASSLVAGITDTQYF
TRBD1	TRBV20-1	TRBJ2-2	many	TGCAGTGCTCGGACAGGAAACACCGGGGAGCTGTTTTTT	CSARTGNTGELFF
.	TRBV15	TRBJ1-1	.	TGTGCCACCAGCAGAGGGGGGGCGGTAAGGGAGACTGAAGCTTTCTTT	CATSRGGAVRETEAFF
.	TRBV5-5	TRBJ2-7	.	TGTGCCAGCAGCTTAGAAGGACACAGCTCCTACGAGCAGTACTTC	CASSLEGHSSYEQYF
.	TRBV20-1	TRBJ1-1	many	TGCAGTGCCGGGGGGGCCCCAGTGAACACTGAAGCTTTCTTT	CSAGGAPVNTEAFF
.	TRBV5-6	TRBJ2-3	.	TGTGCCAGCAGCTTGAAACTAGTGGGAGGGGGTGAAACGCAGTATTTT	CASSLKLVGGGETQYF
.	TRBV18	TRBJ2-3	many	TGTGCCAGCTCCGCCGCCGGCGCGGCGACTGTCGTTACGCAGTATTTT	CASSAAGAATVVTQYF
.	TRBV7-2	TRBJ2-7	.	TGTGCCAGCAGCAGCGCAGGGGTGGGCTACGAGCAGTACTTC	CASSSAGVGYEQYF
.	TRBV11-3	TRBJ2-7	few	TGTGCCAGCAGCGCAGGGGGACTTTCCAAGCAGTACTTC	CASSAGGLSKQYF
TRBD1	TRBV20-1	TRBJ2-3	many	TGCAGTGCTTCCTCCCCGGGACAGGGCGGCACAGATACGCAGTATTTT	CSASSPGQGGTDTQYF
TRBD2	TRBV28	TRBJ2-7	few	TGTGCCAGCAAAAGACTAGCGGGAGGGGGAGAGCAGTACTTC	CASKRLAGGGEQYF
.	TRBV12-3/TRBV12-4	TRBJ1-2	few	TGTGCCAGCAGCCAGGCCGTTTATGGCTACACCTTC	CASSQAVYGYTF
.	TRBV20-1	TRBJ2-3	.	TGCAGTGCTACCCCGACTCAAGCCGGGGATACGCAGTATTTT	CSATPTQAGDTQYF
.	TRBV2	TRBJ2-7	.	TGTGCCAGCAGGAGGGGGGAGTCTCGCTACGAGCAGTACTTC	CASRRGESRYEQYF
.	TRBV6-2/TRBV6-3	TRBJ1-4	.	TGTGCCAGCAGTGAGGGTCCCCTTGGAGAAAAACTGTTTTTT	CASSEGPLGEKLFF
TRBD1	TRBV13	TRBJ1-2	many	TGTGCCAGCAGCAAACGACTAACAGGGGGCTATTATGGCTACACCTTC	CASSKRLTGGYYGYTF
TRBD2	TRBV20-1	TRBJ2-7	many	TGCAGTGCTAGGACCGGGACTAGCGGGACCTACGAGCAGTACTTC	CSARTGTSGTYEQYF
TRBD2	TRBV19	TRBJ2-4	.	TGTGCCAGTAGTCAGCGGGAAGAGTGCAAAAACATTCAGTACTTC	CASSQREECKNIQYF
.	TRBV11-1	TRBJ2-1	few	TGTGCCAGCAGCTTTATGCGGGCGAACAATGAGCAGTTCTTC	CASSFMRANNEQFF
.	TRBV11-2	TRBJ2-7	many	TGTGCCAGCAGCTCAGGAGGGGGGATCCACTACGAGCAGTACTTC	CASSSGGGIHYEQYF
.	TRBV15	TRBJ2-7	many	TGTGCCACCAGCCAGGGGGGAACCTACGAGCAGTACTTC	CATSQGGTYEQYF
TRBD2	TRBV7-9	TRBJ2-1	once	TGTGCCAGCAGCGTAGTGTCTAGCGGGACTGAGCAGTTCTTC	CASSVVSSGTEQFF